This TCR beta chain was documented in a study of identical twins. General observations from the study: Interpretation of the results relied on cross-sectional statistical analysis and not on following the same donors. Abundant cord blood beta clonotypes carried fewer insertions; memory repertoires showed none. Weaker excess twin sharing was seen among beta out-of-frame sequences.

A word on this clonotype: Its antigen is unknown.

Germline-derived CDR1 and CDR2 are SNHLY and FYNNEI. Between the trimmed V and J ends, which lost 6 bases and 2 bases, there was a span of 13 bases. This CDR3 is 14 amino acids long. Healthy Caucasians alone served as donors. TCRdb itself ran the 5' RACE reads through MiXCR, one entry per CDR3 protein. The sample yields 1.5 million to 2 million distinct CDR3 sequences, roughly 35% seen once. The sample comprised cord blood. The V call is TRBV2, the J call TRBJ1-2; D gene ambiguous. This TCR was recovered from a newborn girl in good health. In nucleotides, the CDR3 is TGTGCCAGCAGGAAGACGACTTCGAACTATGGCTACACCTTC. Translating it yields CASRKTTSNYGYTF.